The rows below give T cell receptor beta chains drawn from one sample of a study of molecular identifiers for immune sequencing clone quantification. MiXCR was run by TCRdb on the PCR reads, yielding one entry per CDR3 protein. Found here are 350,000 or so distinct CDR3 sequences, roughly 23% of them singletons; the top ten hold 0.81%. Sequencing was performed on naive CD8+ T cells from blood, with Jurkat cell RNA spiked in. Source of these receptors: a human donor in good health. Some libraries in this study had Jurkat cell RNA spiked in. The CDR3 runs from the conserved cysteine through the conserved F or W. Fields, in order: J gene, D gene, V gene, clone size, CDR3 protein, CDR3 DNA. The D gene is left open where the match is weak. Clone size is stated in some rows and not others, as once, few, many or a class when expanded.

j_gene: TRBJ1-4
d_gene: -
v_gene: TRBV4-3
abundance: many
CDR3aa: CASSQDGGRGEKLFF
CDR3nt: TGCGCCAGCAGCCAAGACGGGGGCAGAGGGGAAAAACTGTTTTTT

j_gene: TRBJ1-1
d_gene: -
v_gene: TRBV28
abundance: many
CDR3aa: CASSPRFMDTEAFF
CDR3nt: TGTGCCAGCAGTCCTAGGTTTATGGACACTGAAGCTTTCTTT

j_gene: TRBJ2-5
d_gene: -
v_gene: TRBV28
abundance: many
CDR3aa: CASSFRGAIQYF
CDR3nt: TGTGCCAGCAGTTTCAGGGGGGCGATCCAGTACTTC

j_gene: TRBJ2-7
d_gene: -
v_gene: TRBV29-1
abundance: many
CDR3aa: CSVLLGLHEQYF
CDR3nt: TGCAGCGTCCTACTGGGGTTGCACGAGCAGTACTTC

j_gene: TRBJ2-7
d_gene: -
v_gene: TRBV4-3
abundance: -
CDR3aa: CASSPREKRCEQYF
CDR3nt: TGCGCCAGCAGCCCTAGGGAGAAGCGCTGCGAGCAGTACTTC

j_gene: TRBJ1-4
d_gene: -
v_gene: TRBV3-1
abundance: -
CDR3aa: CASSQELNPSTNEKLFF
CDR3nt: TGTGCCAGCAGCCAAGAGTTGAACCCGTCAACTAATGAAAAACTGTTTTTT

j_gene: TRBJ2-7
d_gene: TRBD1
v_gene: TRBV3-1
abundance: many
CDR3aa: CASSQVGGRGYDEQYF
CDR3nt: TGTGCCAGCAGCCAAGTTGGCGGCAGGGGGTACGACGAGCAGTACTTC

j_gene: TRBJ2-5
d_gene: -
v_gene: TRBV11-2
abundance: many
CDR3aa: CASSFRTSLQETQYF
CDR3nt: TGTGCCAGCAGCTTTCGTACAAGCCTACAAGAGACCCAGTACTTC

j_gene: TRBJ2-7
d_gene: -
v_gene: TRBV20-1
abundance: many
CDR3aa: CSARAQGYEQYF
CDR3nt: TGCAGTGCTAGAGCACAGGGATACGAGCAGTACTTC

j_gene: TRBJ2-7
d_gene: TRBD1
v_gene: TRBV7-2
abundance: many
CDR3aa: CASSSRDRAPEQYF
CDR3nt: TGTGCCAGCAGCTCGAGGGACAGGGCGCCAGAGCAGTACTTC

j_gene: TRBJ2-5
d_gene: -
v_gene: TRBV29-1
abundance: many
CDR3aa: CSVEYRGETQYF
CDR3nt: TGCAGCGTTGAGTACAGAGGAGAGACCCAGTACTTC

j_gene: TRBJ2-5
d_gene: TRBD2
v_gene: TRBV19
abundance: many
CDR3aa: CASSISGGRGQETQYF
CDR3nt: TGTGCCAGTAGTATATCTGGCGGGAGGGGCCAAGAGACCCAGTACTTC

j_gene: TRBJ2-1
d_gene: TRBD1
v_gene: TRBV4-3
abundance: -
CDR3aa: CASSAGRGPYNEQFF
CDR3nt: TGCGCCAGCAGCGCAGGCAGGGGGCCCTACAATGAGCAGTTCTTC

j_gene: TRBJ2-7
d_gene: -
v_gene: TRBV6-5
abundance: many
CDR3aa: CASSDPWGAHHEQYF
CDR3nt: TGTGCCAGCAGTGACCCCTGGGGGGCCCACCACGAGCAGTACTTC

j_gene: TRBJ2-3
d_gene: TRBD2
v_gene: TRBV7-3
abundance: many
CDR3aa: CASSLGTSVYDTQYF
CDR3nt: TGTGCCAGCAGCTTAGGAACTAGCGTCTATGATACGCAGTATTTT

j_gene: TRBJ1-3
d_gene: TRBD1
v_gene: TRBV7-8
abundance: many
CDR3aa: CASSSDPMRGTGRTIYF
CDR3nt: TGTGCCAGCAGCTCCGACCCTATGCGCGGGACAGGCCGTACCATATATTTT

j_gene: TRBJ2-1
d_gene: -
v_gene: TRBV4-2
abundance: -
CDR3aa: CASSQTVLSYEQFF
CDR3nt: TGTGCCAGCAGCCAAACGGTCCTTTCCTATGAGCAGTTCTTC

j_gene: TRBJ1-5
d_gene: TRBD1
v_gene: TRBV3-1
abundance: few
CDR3aa: CASSKTGASLQPQHF
CDR3nt: TGTGCCAGCAGCAAGACAGGGGCTTCCCTTCAGCCCCAGCATTTT

j_gene: TRBJ1-1
d_gene: -
v_gene: TRBV6-6
abundance: many
CDR3aa: CASSGTAEAFF
CDR3nt: TGTGCCAGCAGTGGTACGGCTGAAGCTTTCTTT

j_gene: TRBJ2-7
d_gene: -
v_gene: TRBV4-1
abundance: many
CDR3aa: CASSQAQDRPYEQYF
CDR3nt: TGCGCCAGCAGCCAAGCCCAAGACAGGCCCTACGAGCAGTACTTC

j_gene: TRBJ2-7
d_gene: -
v_gene: TRBV7-9
abundance: many
CDR3aa: CASSGRDAAYEQYF
CDR3nt: TGTGCCAGCAGCGGACGGGACGCAGCCTACGAGCAGTACTTC

j_gene: TRBJ2-1
d_gene: -
v_gene: TRBV7-9
abundance: -
CDR3aa: CAGSLAVRVEQFF
CDR3nt: TGTGCCGGCAGCTTAGCGGTGCGGGTTGAGCAGTTCTTC

j_gene: TRBJ1-5
d_gene: -
v_gene: TRBV6-2/TRBV6-3
abundance: many
CDR3aa: CASSYSRRGDQPQHF
CDR3nt: TGTGCCAGCAGTTACTCACGGAGGGGTGATCAGCCCCAGCATTTT

j_gene: TRBJ2-7
d_gene: -
v_gene: TRBV2
abundance: -
CDR3aa: CASSEILSYEQYF
CDR3nt: TGTGCCAGCAGTGAAATTTTATCCTACGAGCAGTACTTC

j_gene: TRBJ2-2
d_gene: TRBD2
v_gene: TRBV9
abundance: -
CDR3aa: CASSVLGTSMIETGEPFF
CDR3nt: TGTGCCAGCAGCGTATTAGGGACTAGTATGATCGAGACCGGGGAGCCGTTTTTT

j_gene: TRBJ1-1
d_gene: TRBD1
v_gene: TRBV4-2
abundance: few
CDR3aa: CASSQVGTGELGTEAFF
CDR3nt: TGTGCCAGCAGCCAAGTGGGGACAGGGGAGTTGGGAACTGAAGCTTTCTTT

j_gene: TRBJ1-5
d_gene: -
v_gene: TRBV4-1
abundance: many
CDR3aa: CASSQGQGNQPQHF
CDR3nt: TGCGCCAGCAGCCAAGGACAGGGCAATCAGCCCCAGCATTTT

j_gene: TRBJ2-3
d_gene: TRBD2
v_gene: TRBV20-1
abundance: few
CDR3aa: CSASLYVAGGPTDTQYF
CDR3nt: TGCAGTGCTAGTTTATATGTAGCGGGGGGGCCTACAGATACGCAGTATTTT

j_gene: TRBJ2-7
d_gene: -
v_gene: TRBV6-6
abundance: many
CDR3aa: CASSYPGGQTYEQYF
CDR3nt: TGTGCCAGCAGTTACCCCGGTGGACAAACCTACGAGCAGTACTTC

j_gene: TRBJ2-7
d_gene: TRBD1
v_gene: TRBV30
abundance: many
CDR3aa: CAWSADRGLGEQYF
CDR3nt: TGTGCCTGGAGTGCGGACAGGGGGCTGGGGGAGCAGTACTTC

j_gene: TRBJ2-3
d_gene: TRBD1
v_gene: TRBV29-1
abundance: few
CDR3aa: CSVEDLTGGFADTQYF
CDR3nt: TGCAGCGTTGAAGATCTGACAGGGGGCTTTGCAGATACGCAGTATTTT

j_gene: TRBJ2-2
d_gene: TRBD1
v_gene: TRBV12-3/TRBV12-4
abundance: few
CDR3aa: CASSPTPSGTGFFAGELFF
CDR3nt: TGTGCCAGCAGTCCCACCCCCTCTGGGACAGGGTTTTTCGCCGGGGAGCTGTTTTTT

j_gene: TRBJ1-1
d_gene: TRBD1
v_gene: TRBV4-1
abundance: many
CDR3aa: CASSQGLQGKNTEAFF
CDR3nt: TGCGCCAGCAGCCAAGGTTTACAGGGGAAGAACACTGAAGCTTTCTTT

j_gene: TRBJ1-5
d_gene: -
v_gene: TRBV19
abundance: -
CDR3aa: CACQGNTGNQPQHF
CDR3nt: TGTGCCTGCCAGGGAAATACGGGCAATCAGCCCCAGCATTTT

j_gene: TRBJ2-3
d_gene: -
v_gene: TRBV4-1
abundance: many
CDR3aa: CASSSGEGLIDTQYF
CDR3nt: TGCGCCAGCAGCTCGGGAGAGGGGTTGATAGATACGCAGTATTTT

j_gene: TRBJ1-2
d_gene: -
v_gene: TRBV4-3
abundance: many
CDR3aa: CASSQDEGGYGYTF
CDR3nt: TGCGCCAGCAGCCAAGATGAAGGGGGCTATGGCTACACCTTC

j_gene: TRBJ2-3
d_gene: -
v_gene: TRBV11-2
abundance: -
CDR3aa: CASSPSTPDTQCF
CDR3nt: TGTGCCAGCAGCCCCTCCACCCCAGATACGCAGTGTTTT

j_gene: TRBJ2-5
d_gene: -
v_gene: TRBV28
abundance: many
CDR3aa: CASSERETQYF
CDR3nt: TGTGCCAGCAGTGAACGGGAGACCCAGTACTTC

j_gene: TRBJ1-1
d_gene: -
v_gene: TRBV6-2/TRBV6-3
abundance: many
CDR3aa: CASSYDRRRTEAFF
CDR3nt: TGTGCCAGCAGTTACGACAGACGACGCACTGAAGCTTTCTTT

j_gene: TRBJ2-5
d_gene: -
v_gene: TRBV6-2/TRBV6-3
abundance: many
CDR3aa: CASSYENVQETQYF
CDR3nt: TGTGCCAGCAGTTACGAAAACGTACAAGAGACCCAGTACTTC

j_gene: TRBJ2-3
d_gene: -
v_gene: TRBV19
abundance: few
CDR3aa: CASIGTPADTQYF
CDR3nt: TGTGCCAGTATCGGGACACCCGCAGATACGCAGTATTTT

j_gene: TRBJ1-5
d_gene: -
v_gene: TRBV27
abundance: many
CDR3aa: CASSLSMANQPQHF
CDR3nt: TGTGCCAGCAGTTTAAGTATGGCGAATCAGCCCCAGCATTTT

j_gene: TRBJ2-2
d_gene: -
v_gene: TRBV6-5
abundance: many
CDR3aa: CASSYRGLGGELFF
CDR3nt: TGTGCCAGCAGTTATCGGGGTCTCGGCGGGGAGCTGTTTTTT

j_gene: TRBJ2-2
d_gene: TRBD1
v_gene: TRBV28
abundance: many
CDR3aa: CASSLNRGHSGELFF
CDR3nt: TGTGCCAGCAGTTTGAACAGGGGGCATTCCGGGGAGCTGTTTTTT

j_gene: TRBJ2-1
d_gene: -
v_gene: TRBV7-9
abundance: few
CDR3aa: CASSPRKPALDEQFF
CDR3nt: TGTGCCAGCAGCCCGAGAAAACCGGCTCTGGATGAGCAGTTCTTC

j_gene: TRBJ2-2
d_gene: TRBD1
v_gene: TRBV30
abundance: few
CDR3aa: CAWDYTGAGELFF
CDR3nt: TGTGCCTGGGATTATACAGGGGCCGGGGAGCTGTTTTTT

j_gene: TRBJ1-1
d_gene: -
v_gene: TRBV4-1
abundance: few
CDR3aa: CASSQVNRVEAFF
CDR3nt: TGCGCCAGCAGCCAAGTGAATCGAGTTGAAGCTTTCTTT

j_gene: TRBJ1-5
d_gene: -
v_gene: TRBV5-6
abundance: few
CDR3aa: CASSAGPRANQPQHF
CDR3nt: TGTGCCAGCAGCGCGGGACCCCGGGCCAATCAGCCCCAGCATTTT

j_gene: TRBJ1-6
d_gene: -
v_gene: TRBV4-3
abundance: -
CDR3aa: CASSQDPVNSPLHF
CDR3nt: TGCGCCAGCAGCCAAGATCCGGTTAATTCACCCCTCCACTTT

j_gene: TRBJ1-1
d_gene: TRBD1
v_gene: TRBV4-1
abundance: many
CDR3aa: CASSLRTGQTEAFF
CDR3nt: TGCGCCAGCAGCCTCCGGACAGGGCAGACTGAAGCTTTCTTT

j_gene: TRBJ2-7
d_gene: -
v_gene: TRBV28
abundance: many
CDR3aa: CASSTPGVEQYF
CDR3nt: TGTGCCAGCAGTACCCCCGGGGTCGAGCAGTACTTC